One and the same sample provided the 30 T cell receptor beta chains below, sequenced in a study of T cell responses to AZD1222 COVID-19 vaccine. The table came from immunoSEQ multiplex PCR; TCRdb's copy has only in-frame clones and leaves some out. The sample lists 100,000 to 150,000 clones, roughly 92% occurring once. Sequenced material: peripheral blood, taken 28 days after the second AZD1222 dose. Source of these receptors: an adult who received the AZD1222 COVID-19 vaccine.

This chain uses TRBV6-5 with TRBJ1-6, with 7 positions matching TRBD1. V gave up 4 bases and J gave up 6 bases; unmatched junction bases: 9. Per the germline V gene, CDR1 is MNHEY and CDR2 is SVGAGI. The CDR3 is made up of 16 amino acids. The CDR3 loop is CASSSPTGAGNSPLHF. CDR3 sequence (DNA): TGTGCCAGCAGTTCGCCAACAGGGGCCGGTAATTCACCCCTCCACTTT.

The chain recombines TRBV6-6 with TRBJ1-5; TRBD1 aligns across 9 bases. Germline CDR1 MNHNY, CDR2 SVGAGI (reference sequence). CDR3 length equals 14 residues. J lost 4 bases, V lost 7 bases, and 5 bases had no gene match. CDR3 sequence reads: CASKRQGGNQPQHF. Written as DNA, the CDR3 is TGTGCCAGCAAAAGACAGGGGGGAAATCAGCCCCAGCATTTT.

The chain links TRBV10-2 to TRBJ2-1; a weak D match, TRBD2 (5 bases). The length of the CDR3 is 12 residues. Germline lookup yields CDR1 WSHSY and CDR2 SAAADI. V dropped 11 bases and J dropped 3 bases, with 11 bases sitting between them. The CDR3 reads CAVGGGYNEQFF. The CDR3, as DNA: TGCGCCGTCGGAGGAGGCTACAATGAGCAGTTCTTC.

DNA of the CDR3: TGTGCCAGCAGTGAACTGGACAGGGGGCAAGGCTACACCTTC. Protein product: CASSELDRGQGYTF. The gene calls are TRBV2 and TRBJ1-2; TRBD1 matches at 11 bases. Germline lookup yields CDR1 SNHLY and CDR2 FYNNEI. The CDR3 totals 14 residues. The J segment lost 8 bases and the V segment lost 2 bases, leaving 4 bases of the junction unmatched.

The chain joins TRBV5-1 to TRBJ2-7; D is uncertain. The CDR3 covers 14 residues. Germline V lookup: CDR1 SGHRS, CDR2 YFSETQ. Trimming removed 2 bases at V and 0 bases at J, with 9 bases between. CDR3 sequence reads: CASSFTTSSYEQYF. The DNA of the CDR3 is TGCGCCAGCAGCTTCACCACCTCCTCCTACGAGCAGTACTTC.

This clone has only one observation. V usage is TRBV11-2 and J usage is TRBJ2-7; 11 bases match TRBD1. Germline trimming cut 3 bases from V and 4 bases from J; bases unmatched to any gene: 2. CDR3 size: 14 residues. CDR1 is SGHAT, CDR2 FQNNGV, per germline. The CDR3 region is CASSLGTGGYEQYF. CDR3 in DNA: TGTGCCAGCAGCTTGGGGACAGGGGGGTACGAGCAGTACTTC.

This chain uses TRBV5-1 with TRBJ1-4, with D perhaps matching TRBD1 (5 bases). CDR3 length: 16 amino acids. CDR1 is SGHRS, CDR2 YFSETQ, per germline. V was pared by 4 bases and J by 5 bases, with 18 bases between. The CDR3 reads CASSKGLPPGNEKLFF. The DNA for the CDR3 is TGCGCCAGCAGCAAGGGACTGCCTCCGGGGAATGAAAAACTGTTTTTT.

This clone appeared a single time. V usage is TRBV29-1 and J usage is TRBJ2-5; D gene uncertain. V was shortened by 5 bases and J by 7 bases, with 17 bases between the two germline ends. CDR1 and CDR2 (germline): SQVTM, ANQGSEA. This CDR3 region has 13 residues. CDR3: CSVPPGEVGTQYF. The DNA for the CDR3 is TGCAGCGTTCCTCCGGGCGAGGTTGGGACCCAGTACTTC.

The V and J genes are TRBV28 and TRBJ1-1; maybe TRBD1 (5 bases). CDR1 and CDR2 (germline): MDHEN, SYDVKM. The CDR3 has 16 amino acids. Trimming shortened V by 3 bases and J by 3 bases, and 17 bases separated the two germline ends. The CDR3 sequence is CASSFRGLVRDTEAFF. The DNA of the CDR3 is TGTGCCAGCAGTTTCCGGGGACTCGTGAGGGACACTGAAGCTTTCTTT.

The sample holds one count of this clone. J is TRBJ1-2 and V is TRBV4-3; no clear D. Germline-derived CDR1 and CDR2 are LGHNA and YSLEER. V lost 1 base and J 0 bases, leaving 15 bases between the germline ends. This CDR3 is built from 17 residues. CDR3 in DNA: TGCGCCAGCAGCCAAGGACCTGCGGGTTCCCCTAACTATGGCTACACCTTC. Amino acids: CASSQGPAGSPNYGYTF.

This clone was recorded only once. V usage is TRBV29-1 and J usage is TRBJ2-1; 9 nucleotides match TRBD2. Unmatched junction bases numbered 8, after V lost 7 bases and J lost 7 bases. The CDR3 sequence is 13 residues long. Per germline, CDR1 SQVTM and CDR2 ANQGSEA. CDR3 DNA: TGCAGCGGTGATGTGCTAGCGGGGAATGAGCAGTTCTTC. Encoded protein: CSGDVLAGNEQFF.

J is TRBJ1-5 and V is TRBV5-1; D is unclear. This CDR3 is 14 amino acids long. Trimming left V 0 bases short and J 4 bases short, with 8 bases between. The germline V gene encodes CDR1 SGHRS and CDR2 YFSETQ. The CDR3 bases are TGCGCCAGCAGCTTGGGAGGGATGAATCAGCCCCAGCATTTT. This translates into CASSLGGMNQPQHF.

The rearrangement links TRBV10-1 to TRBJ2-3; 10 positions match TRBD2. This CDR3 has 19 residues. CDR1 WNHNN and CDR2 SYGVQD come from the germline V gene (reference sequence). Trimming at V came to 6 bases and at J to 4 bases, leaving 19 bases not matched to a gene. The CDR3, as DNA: TGCGCCAGCAGAGGCTACCTAGCGGGAGTTGTTCCGGGGGCAGATACGCAGTATTTT. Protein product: CASRGYLAGVVPGADTQYF.

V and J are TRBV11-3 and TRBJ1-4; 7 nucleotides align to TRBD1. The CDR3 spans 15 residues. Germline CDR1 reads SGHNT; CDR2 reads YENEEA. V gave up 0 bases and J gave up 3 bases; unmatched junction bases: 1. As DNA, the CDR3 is TGTGCCAGCAGCTTAGAGGGACAGTCTAATGAAAAACTGTTTTTT. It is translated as CASSLEGQSNEKLFF.

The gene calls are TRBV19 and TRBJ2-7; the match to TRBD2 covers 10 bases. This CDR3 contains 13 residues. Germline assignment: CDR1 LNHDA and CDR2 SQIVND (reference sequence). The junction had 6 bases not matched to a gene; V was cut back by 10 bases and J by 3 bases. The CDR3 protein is CATGLATFYEQYF. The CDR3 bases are TGTGCCACGGGACTAGCGACATTCTACGAGCAGTACTTC.

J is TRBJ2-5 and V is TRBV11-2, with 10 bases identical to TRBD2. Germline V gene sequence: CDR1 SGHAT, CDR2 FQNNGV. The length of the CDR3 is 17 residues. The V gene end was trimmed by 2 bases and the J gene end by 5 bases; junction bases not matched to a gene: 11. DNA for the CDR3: TGTGCCAGCAGCTTAAGAGGAGCGGGAGGGACCCGGGAGACCCAGTACTTC. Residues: CASSLRGAGGTRETQYF.

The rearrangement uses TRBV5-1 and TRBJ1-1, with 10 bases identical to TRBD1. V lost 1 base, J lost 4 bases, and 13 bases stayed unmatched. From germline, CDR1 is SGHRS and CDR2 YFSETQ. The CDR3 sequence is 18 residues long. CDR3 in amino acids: CASSLRGQGRLEGTEAFF. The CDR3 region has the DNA TGCGCCAGCAGCTTGAGGGGACAGGGGAGGTTGGAGGGCACTGAAGCTTTCTTT. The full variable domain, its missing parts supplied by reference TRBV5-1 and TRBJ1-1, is KAGVTQTPRYLIKTRGQQVTLSCSPISGHRSVSWYQQTPGQGLQFLFEYFSETQRNKGNFPGRFSGRQFSNSRSEMNVSTLELGDSALYLCASSLRGQGRLEGTEAFFGQGTRLTVV.

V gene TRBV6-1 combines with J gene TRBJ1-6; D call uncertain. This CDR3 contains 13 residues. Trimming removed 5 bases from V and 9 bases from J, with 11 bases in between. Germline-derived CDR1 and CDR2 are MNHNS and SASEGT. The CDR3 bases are TGTGCCAGCAGTTGGGCTGGGCGTTCACCCCTCCACTTT. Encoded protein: CASSWAGRSPLHF.

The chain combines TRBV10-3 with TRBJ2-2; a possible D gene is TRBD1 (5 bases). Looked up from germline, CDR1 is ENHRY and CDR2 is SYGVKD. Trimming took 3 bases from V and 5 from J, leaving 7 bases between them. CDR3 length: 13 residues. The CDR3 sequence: CAISEGVTGELFF. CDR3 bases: TGTGCCATCAGTGAAGGGGTTACCGGGGAGCTGTTTTTT.

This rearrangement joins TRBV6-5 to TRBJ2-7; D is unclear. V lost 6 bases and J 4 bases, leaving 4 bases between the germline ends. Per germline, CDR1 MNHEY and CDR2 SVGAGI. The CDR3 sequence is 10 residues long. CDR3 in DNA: TGTGCCAGCAGCGGGTACGAGCAGTACTTC. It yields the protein CASSGYEQYF.

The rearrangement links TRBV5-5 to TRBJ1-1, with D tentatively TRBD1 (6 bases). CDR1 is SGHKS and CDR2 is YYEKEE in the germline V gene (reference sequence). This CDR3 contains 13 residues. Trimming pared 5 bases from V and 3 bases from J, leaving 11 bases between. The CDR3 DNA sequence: TGTGCCAGCAGTCGGGAGGGGGACACTGAAGCTTTCTTT. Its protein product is CASSREGDTEAFF.

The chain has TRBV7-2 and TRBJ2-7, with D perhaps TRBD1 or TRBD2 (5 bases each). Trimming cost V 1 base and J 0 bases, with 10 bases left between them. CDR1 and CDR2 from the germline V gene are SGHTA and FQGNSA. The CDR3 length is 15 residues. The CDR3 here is CASSLGGGSSYEQYF. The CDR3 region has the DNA TGTGCCAGCAGCTTAGGTGGGGGTAGCTCCTACGAGCAGTACTTC.

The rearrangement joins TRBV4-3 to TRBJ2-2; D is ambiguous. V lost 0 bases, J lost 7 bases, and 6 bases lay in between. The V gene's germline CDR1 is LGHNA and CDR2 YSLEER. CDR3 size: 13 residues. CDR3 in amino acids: CASSQDRSGELFF. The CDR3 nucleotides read TGCGCCAGCAGCCAAGATCGGAGCGGGGAGCTGTTTTTT.

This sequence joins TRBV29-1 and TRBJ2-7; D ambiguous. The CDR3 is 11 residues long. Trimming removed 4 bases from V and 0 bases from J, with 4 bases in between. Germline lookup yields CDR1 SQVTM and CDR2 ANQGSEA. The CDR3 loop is CSVGDSYEQYF. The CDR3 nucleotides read TGCAGCGTTGGGGACTCCTACGAGCAGTACTTC.

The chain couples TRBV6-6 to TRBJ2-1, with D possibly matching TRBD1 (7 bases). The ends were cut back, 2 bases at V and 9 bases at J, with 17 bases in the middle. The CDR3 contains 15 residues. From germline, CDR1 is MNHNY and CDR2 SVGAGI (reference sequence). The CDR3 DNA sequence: TGTGCCAGCAGTTACAGGGGGGAGAGGGGGCTTGAGCAGTTCTTC. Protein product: CASSYRGERGLEQFF.

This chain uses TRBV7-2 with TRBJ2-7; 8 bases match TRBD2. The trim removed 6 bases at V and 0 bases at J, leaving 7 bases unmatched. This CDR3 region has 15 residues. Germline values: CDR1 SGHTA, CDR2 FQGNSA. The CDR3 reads CASRVLAVSSYEQYF. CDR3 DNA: TGTGCCAGCAGGGTACTAGCGGTGAGCTCCTACGAGCAGTACTTC.

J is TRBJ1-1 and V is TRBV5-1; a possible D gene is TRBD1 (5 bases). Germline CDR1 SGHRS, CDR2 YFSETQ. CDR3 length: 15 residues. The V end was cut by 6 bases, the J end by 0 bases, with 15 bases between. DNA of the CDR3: TGCGCCAGCACACCGGGAGGGGCCATGAACACTGAAGCTTTCTTT. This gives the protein CASTPGGAMNTEAFF.

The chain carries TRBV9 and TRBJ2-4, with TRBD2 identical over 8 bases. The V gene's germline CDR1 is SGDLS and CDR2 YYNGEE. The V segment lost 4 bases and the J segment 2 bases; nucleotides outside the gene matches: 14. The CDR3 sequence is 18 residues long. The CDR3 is CASSPRGGPERTKNIQYF. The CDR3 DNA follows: TGTGCCAGCAGCCCCCGGGGGGGACCAGAGCGGACCAAAAACATTCAGTACTTC.

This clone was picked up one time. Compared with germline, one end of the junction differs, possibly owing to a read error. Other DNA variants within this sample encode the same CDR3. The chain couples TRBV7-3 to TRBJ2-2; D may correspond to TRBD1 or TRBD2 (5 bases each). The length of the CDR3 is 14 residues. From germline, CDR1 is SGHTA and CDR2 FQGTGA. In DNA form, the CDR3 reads TGTGCCAGCAGCTTATTAGGGGTCACCGGGGAACTGTTTTTT. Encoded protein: CASSLLGVTGELFF.

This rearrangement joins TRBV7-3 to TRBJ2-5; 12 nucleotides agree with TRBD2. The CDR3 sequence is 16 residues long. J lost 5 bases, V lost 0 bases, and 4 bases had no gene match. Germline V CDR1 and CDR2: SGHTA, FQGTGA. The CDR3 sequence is CASSLTTSGGSETQYF. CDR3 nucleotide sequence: TGTGCCAGCAGCTTAACGACTAGCGGGGGTTCCGAGACCCAGTACTTC.